This T cell receptor (beta chain) was found in a study of cytomegalovirus exposure and HLA in healthy donors. Study-wide findings and caveats: The HLA-A and HLA-B alleles of most subjects were reportedly predicted accurately from TCR beta sequences. The authors later linked a missense DCLRE1C variant to TCR beta V- and J-gene trimming. An analysis was carried out later, and it reportedly showed fewer N-insertions in an Asian-associated ancestry cluster than the roughly 700-donor mean. Several top significant clusters appeared, in a later analysis, to be linked to common viral pathogens.

The PCR used 60 Vbeta and 13 Jbeta primers. This table comes from immunoSEQ multiplex PCR, and its TCRdb copy is limited to in-frame clones, with some not included. The repertoire holds about 97,000 clones, with around 82% as singletons. In germline, CDR1 is MNHNS, CDR2 SASEGT. The CDR3 covers 14 residues. Trimming took 11 bases from V and 8 from J, leaving 22 bases between them. A remark on this clone: The antigen is undetermined. Other nucleotide sequences in the sample specify the same CDR3.

This chain uses TRBV6-1 with TRBJ2-1; D possibly corresponds to TRBD2 (6 bases). The clonotype comes from a man aged 40-49 years in good health and CMV-seropositive. The sequencing sample was made of PBMCs. DNA for the CDR3: TGTGCCGTAAGGTCTTCGTGGGGACTCGATGAGCAGTTCTTC. Translated, it gives CAVRSSWGLDEQFF.